This T cell receptor beta chain was identified in a study of blood T cell repertoires in COVID-19. Study-level information: The United States, Italy and Spain provided the acute and convalescent COVID-19 samples. From T cells, B-cell-depleted T cells, or PBMCs came the material, which was cDNA or gDNA.

How the authors handled the data: Reference gene primer amplification yielded estimated nucleated cell counts. Some clones are missing from TCRdb's copy, which holds only in-frame ones; the method was immunoSEQ multiplex PCR. Clone size and V and J calls were adopted from that table, with D and trimming inferred from the DNA. The sample has tens of thousands of clones, about 90% seen once. The V and J ends lost 4 bases and 6 bases respectively, with 17 bases between them. The CDR3 sequence is 15 residues long. Germline-derived CDR1 and CDR2 are LGHNA and YSLEER. This sequence originates from a woman of 80 years or more with active COVID-19. Sequences were obtained from peripheral blood. V and J are TRBV4-3 and TRBJ2-3; no firm D call. The CDR3 nucleotides read TGCGCCAGCAGCCCCGGGTGGCGCACCCGGGATACGCAGTATTTT. Its translation: CASSPGWRTRDTQYF.